The entry that follows covers one T cell receptor (beta chain) sequence. The antigen remains undetermined. CDR1 is SGHTA, CDR2 FQGNSA, per germline. V was cut by 2 bases and J by 5 bases, with 13 bases left in between. The CDR3 contains 15 residues. The sample belongs to a study of OX40 agonist ivuxolimab in advanced cancers. Whole-study findings and limits: No antigen was identified for the clonally expanded peripheral T cells.

Autoimmune disease history or systemic immunosuppression meant exclusion. Profiled with immunoSEQ multiplex PCR; TCRdb holds only in-frame clones, not every one. The table records around 53,000 clones, roughly 79% of them present only once. Sequences were derived from CD4+ or CD8+ T cells sorted from blood, sampled in a trial of the OX40 agonist ivuxolimab. The receptor was derived from an adult with an advanced solid tumor such as melanoma, head and neck, liver or kidney cancer. The chain uses TRBV7-2 and TRBJ1-5; D is undetermined. In DNA, the CDR3 is TGTGCCAGCAGCTTAAACGGCGGGAGTGATCAGCCCCAGCATTTT. It translates to CASSLNGGSDQPQHF. The complete variable domain, with remaining parts taken from reference TRBV7-2 and TRBJ1-5, reads GAGVSQSPSNKVTEKGKDVELRCDPISGHTALYWYRQSLGQGLEFLIYFQGNSAPDKSGLPSDRFSAERTGGSVSTLTIQRTQQEDSAVYLCASSLNGGSDQPQHFGDGTRLSIL.